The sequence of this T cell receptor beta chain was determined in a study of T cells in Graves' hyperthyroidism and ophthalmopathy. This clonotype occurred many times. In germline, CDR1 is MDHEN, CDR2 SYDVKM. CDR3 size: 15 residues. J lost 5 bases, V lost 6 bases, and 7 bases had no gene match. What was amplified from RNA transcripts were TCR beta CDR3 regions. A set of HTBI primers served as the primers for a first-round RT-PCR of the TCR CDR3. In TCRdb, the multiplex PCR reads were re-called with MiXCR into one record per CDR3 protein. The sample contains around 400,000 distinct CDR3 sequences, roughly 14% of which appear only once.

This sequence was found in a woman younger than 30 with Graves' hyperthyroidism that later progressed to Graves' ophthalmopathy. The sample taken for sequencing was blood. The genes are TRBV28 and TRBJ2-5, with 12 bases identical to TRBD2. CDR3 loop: CASSPGLAGGETQYF. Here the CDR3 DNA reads TGTGCCAGCAGCCCCGGGCTAGCGGGAGGGGAGACCCAGTACTTC.